These 8 T cell receptor beta chains share one sample of origin, sequenced in a study of cytomegalovirus exposure and HLA in healthy donors. Clones were read by immunoSEQ multiplex PCR, and TCRdb kept only the in-frame ones, dropping some. The repertoire consists of under 250,000 clones, with roughly 85% occurring once and the leading ten covering around 5.5%. The sequencing sample was made of PBMCs. These receptor sequences come from a woman under 30 in good health and CMV-seronegative.

This clone showed up just once. V usage is TRBV28 and J usage is TRBJ2-7; 7 nucleotides agree with TRBD1. The CDR3 loop spans 13 amino acids. Germline V lookup: CDR1 MDHEN, CDR2 SYDVKM. With 5 bases clipped from V and 7 bases from J, the junction kept 8 bases outside the gene matches. In DNA form, the CDR3 reads TGTGCCAGCAGTCTAACAGGGGAGAGGGAGCAGTACTTC. It codes for CASSLTGEREQYF.

This clone was seen a single time. The V call is TRBV2, the J call TRBJ2-4; D not certain. Between the trimmed V and J ends, which lost 5 bases and 7 bases, there was a span of 12 bases. Looked up from germline, CDR1 is SNHLY and CDR2 is FYNNEI. This CDR3 is 13 amino acids long. The CDR3 is CASSSYEPNIQYF. Here the CDR3 DNA reads TGTGCCAGCAGTTCTTACGAGCCGAACATTCAGTACTTC.

In its sample, this clone was seen a few times. The CDR3 nucleotides are TGCGCCAGCAGCATTATAGCGGGGTCCCCCTACAATGAGCAGTTCTTC. Residues: CASSIIAGSPYNEQFF. This chain connects TRBV5-1 to TRBJ2-1; 8 bases map to TRBD2. Germline trimming cut 4 bases from V and 2 bases from J; bases unmatched to any gene: 8. There are 16 residues in the CDR3. The germline V gene has CDR1 SGHRS and CDR2 YFSETQ.

The rearrangement links TRBV4-1 to TRBJ1-2; D might be TRBD1 (5 bases). The ends were cut back, 0 bases at V and 8 bases at J, with 13 bases in the middle. The CDR3 covers 14 residues. Germline V gene data show CDR1 as MGHRA and CDR2 as YSYEKL. CDR3 sequence (DNA): TGCGCCAGCAGCCAAGATTCCGGGGCGCGAGGCTACACCTTC. This gives the protein CASSQDSGARGYTF.

The chain is built from TRBV5-1 and TRBJ2-1; TRBD2 agrees at 7 bases. From germline, CDR1 is SGHRS and CDR2 YFSETQ. V shed 0 bases, J shed 9 bases, and the junction held 9 bases outside the gene matches. The CDR3 has 15 residues. The CDR3 DNA follows: TGCGCCAGCAGCTTGGCCGGGGGGTCGACCACTGAGCAGTTCTTC. Protein product: CASSLAGGSTTEQFF.

This clone was counted a single time. The chain has TRBV5-8 and TRBJ2-7; D is perhaps TRBD2 (5 bases). The CDR3 is 13 residues long. The germline V gene encodes CDR1 SGHTS and CDR2 YDEGEE. The V gene lost 4 bases and the J gene lost 6 bases, with 14 bases spanning the gap. Here the CDR3 reads CASSRGSVVEQYF. The CDR3 DNA is TGTGCCAGCAGCCGGGGTTCCGTTGTCGAGCAGTACTTC.

The chain uses TRBV13 and TRBJ2-7, with D perhaps TRBD1 or TRBD2 (6 bases each). The germline V gene has CDR1 PRHDT and CDR2 FYEKMQ (reference sequence). There are 15 residues in the CDR3. V lost 5 bases to trimming and J lost 0 bases, with 14 bases between them. CDR3 residues: CASSAGQSLSYEQYF. CDR3 DNA: TGTGCCAGCAGCGCGGGACAAAGCCTCTCCTACGAGCAGTACTTC.

This clone was counted a single time. V is TRBV10-3 and J is TRBJ1-1, with D tentatively TRBD1 (5 bases). Deletions cut 6 bases from V and 1 base from J, with 9 bases between. CDR3 length: 13 residues. The germline CDR1 and CDR2 sequences are ENHRY and SYGVKD. CDR3 region: CAISRDPNTEAFF. In nucleotides, the CDR3 is TGTGCCATCAGCCGGGACCCGAACACTGAAGCTTTCTTT.